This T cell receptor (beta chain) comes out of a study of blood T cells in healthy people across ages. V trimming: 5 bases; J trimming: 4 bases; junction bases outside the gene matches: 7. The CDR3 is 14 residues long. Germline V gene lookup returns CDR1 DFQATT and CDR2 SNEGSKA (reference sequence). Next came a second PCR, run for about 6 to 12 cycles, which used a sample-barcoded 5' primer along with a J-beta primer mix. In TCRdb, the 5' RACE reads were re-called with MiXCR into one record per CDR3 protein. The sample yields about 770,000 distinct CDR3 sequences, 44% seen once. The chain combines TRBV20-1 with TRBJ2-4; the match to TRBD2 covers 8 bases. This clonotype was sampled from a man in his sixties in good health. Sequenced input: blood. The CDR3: CSADSGGQKNIQYF. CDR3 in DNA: TGCAGTGCTGACTCGGGGGGGCAGAAAAACATTCAGTACTTC.